This T cell receptor (beta chain) was sequenced for a study of blood T cell repertoires in COVID-19. Original processing methods: Counts of nucleated cells, estimated from reference gene primer amplification, were obtained. Repertoires were generated with immunoSEQ multiplex PCR, while TCRdb's copy carries only in-frame clones and drops some. V, J and clone size were drawn from that table, and D and trimming were deduced from the DNA. Among roughly 500,000 clones listed, 89% were seen once. J gave up 3 bases and V 5 bases, and 0 bases lay outside the gene matches. The CDR3 is made up of 12 amino acids. Germline V gene sequence: CDR1 MNHEY, CDR2 SVGEGT.

The sequencing input was peripheral blood. This chain joins TRBV6-2 or TRBV6-3 and TRBJ2-7; TRBD2 matches at 8 bases. This sequence originates from a man younger than 30 with COVID-19, enrolled during active disease. This CDR3 reads CASSSGGYEQYF. CDR3 nucleotides: TGTGCCAGCAGTAGCGGGGGCTACGAGCAGTACTTC.